This T cell receptor (beta chain) emerged from a study of PD-L1 blockade in urothelial cancer. As for the study in general: Investigators checked blood 3 weeks (second dose) and 6 weeks after treatment start.

The time point denotes: peripheral blood 6 weeks after treatment start. Sequencing was performed with immunoSEQ multiplex PCR; in TCRdb, only in-frame clones are kept and a portion is missing. The data contain tens of thousands of clones, approximately 81% of them singletons. This CDR3 contains 14 residues. Germline assignment: CDR1 SEHNR and CDR2 FQNEAQ (reference sequence). V gave up 5 bases and J gave up 4 bases, with 14 bases separating them. This clone turned up a few times. This receptor was identified in a man aged 70-80 years with urothelial cancer. The sequenced sample was PBMCs, obtained around atezolizumab (anti-PD-L1) treatment. The V and J genes are TRBV7-9 and TRBJ1-1, with D possibly being TRBD1 (5 bases). The CDR3 region has the DNA TGTGCCAGCAGCGTACAGGTATCGGCCACTGAAGCTTTCTTT. Amino acid sequence: CASSVQVSATEAFF.